This TCR beta chain is drawn from a study of blood T cell repertoires in COVID-19. Study details: There were acute and convalescent COVID-19 samples, and they came from the United States, Italy and Spain. PBMCs, B-cell-depleted T cells, or T cells were the source of the cDNA or gDNA that made up the material.

Authors' methods: Using reference gene primer amplification, nucleated cell counts were estimated. Sequencing used immunoSEQ multiplex PCR; TCRdb keeps in-frame clones, though not all of them. V and J calls and clone size are as listed in that table; D and trimming were resolved from the DNA. Of roughly 70,000 clones in the sample, roughly nine tenths are singletons; the top ten hold 15% to 20%. Germline V gene sequence: CDR1 MDHEN, CDR2 SYDVKM. Deletions cut 3 bases from V and 6 bases from J, with 10 bases between. The CDR3 runs 13 residues. This TCR derives from a woman of 80 years or more with acute or convalescent COVID-19. Sequenced sample: peripheral blood. V usage is TRBV28 and J usage is TRBJ2-3; D gene ambiguous. The CDR3 DNA sequence: TGTGCCAGCAGTTTGGTGGGCCCGGATACGCAGTATTTT. Its protein product is CASSLVGPDTQYF. Filled out from reference TRBV28 and TRBJ2-3, the complete variable domain reads DVKVTQSSRYLVKRTGEKVFLECVQDMDHENMFWYRQDPGLGLRLIYFSYDVKMKEKGDIPEGYSVSREKKERFSLILESASTNQTSMYLCASSLVGPDTQYFGPGTRLTVL.